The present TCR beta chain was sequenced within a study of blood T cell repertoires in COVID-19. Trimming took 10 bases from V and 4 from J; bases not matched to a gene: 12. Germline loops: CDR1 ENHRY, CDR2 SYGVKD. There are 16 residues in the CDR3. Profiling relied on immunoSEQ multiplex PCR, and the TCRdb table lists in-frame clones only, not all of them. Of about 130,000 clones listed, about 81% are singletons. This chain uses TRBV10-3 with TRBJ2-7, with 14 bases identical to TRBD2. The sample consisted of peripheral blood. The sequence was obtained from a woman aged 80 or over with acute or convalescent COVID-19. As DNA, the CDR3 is TGTGCCACCCAAGGGACTAGCGGGAGTTCAGGGTACGAGCAGTACTTC. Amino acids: CATQGTSGSSGYEQYF.